Listed below are T cell receptor beta chains from one sample, sequenced in a study of blood T cell repertoires in COVID-19. Data came from immunoSEQ multiplex PCR; TCRdb stores just in-frame clones and leaves some out. This sample has some 150,000 clones, with approximately 92% found just once. Source material: peripheral blood. The source of these receptors is a woman in her thirties or forties with acute or convalescent COVID-19. Each CDR3 is given with its conserved first and last residue. The order of the fields is CDR3 length, V gene, D gene, clone size, J gene, CDR3 protein, CDR3 DNA. The D gene is left open where the match is weak. Expanded clones are given a class, and other clones once, few, many or no size at all.

>14|TRBV7-3|NA|few|TRBJ2-2
CASGSGLTTGELFF
TGTGCCAGCGGGTCGGGACTCACCACCGGGGAGCTGTTTTTT
>16|TRBV7-8|TRBD1|NA|TRBJ1-5
CASSSWTGASNQPQHF
TGTGCCAGCAGCTCCTGGACAGGGGCGAGCAATCAGCCCCAGCATTTT
>15|TRBV3-1/TRBV3-2|NA|NA|TRBJ1-3
CASSQGQTSGNTIYF
TGTGCCAGCAGCCAAGGACAGACCTCTGGAAACACCATATATTTT
>12|TRBV7-2|NA|NA|TRBJ2-5
CASSFPRETQYF
TGTGCCAGCAGCTTCCCGAGGGAGACCCAGTACTTC
>15|TRBV5-1|NA|once|TRBJ1-1
CASSLSGAPSPEAFF
TGCGCCAGCAGCTTGTCAGGGGCTCCGTCCCCCGAAGCTTTCTTT
>10|TRBV29-1|NA|NA|TRBJ1-1
CSVRTVEAFF
TGCAGCGTTAGGACAGTTGAAGCTTTCTTT
>15|TRBV18|NA|few|TRBJ1-6
CASSPGRGTNSPLHF
TGTGCCAGCTCACCGGGTCGGGGGACGAATTCACCCCTCCACTTT
>13|TRBV14|NA|few|TRBJ2-1
CASSLRLRGEQFF
TGTGCCAGCAGCCTTAGACTCCGCGGGGAGCAGTTCTTC
>14|TRBV5-1|TRBD2|NA|TRBJ2-3
CASSLDDGGDTQYF
TGCGCCAGCAGCTTGGACGACGGGGGGGATACGCAGTATTTT
>16|TRBV11-2|NA|few|TRBJ2-7
CASRPRGNGLLDEQYF
TGTGCCAGCAGGCCGAGGGGGAACGGTTTACTGGACGAGCAGTACTTC
>16|TRBV4-2|NA|NA|TRBJ1-2
CASSQERGGTNYGYTF
TGTGCCAGCAGCCAAGAAAGGGGGGGGACTAACTATGGCTACACCTTC
>15|TRBV6-5|NA|NA|TRBJ2-7
CASESLRGNRYEQYF
TGTGCCAGCGAGTCCCTACGGGGGAATCGCTACGAGCAGTACTTC
>14|TRBV15|NA|NA|TRBJ1-2
CATNNIHRDYGYTF
TGTGCCACCAACAACATACACAGGGACTATGGCTACACCTTC
>17|TRBV27|TRBD1|once|TRBJ1-2
CASSFLSHTGQLYGYTF
TGTGCCAGCAGTTTCTTAAGTCACACGGGACAGCTATATGGCTACACCTTC
>14|TRBV7-2|TRBD2|NA|TRBJ2-1
CAIGLAGGPNEQFF
TGTGCCATCGGACTAGCGGGGGGGCCCAATGAGCAGTTCTTC
>18|TRBV18|NA|NA|TRBJ2-6
CASSPLKREGVGANVLTF
TGTGCCAGCTCACCCCTTAAGCGAGAGGGGGTCGGGGCCAACGTCCTGACTTTC
>16|TRBV5-1|TRBD1|NA|TRBJ1-5
CASSPTTGGGNQPQHF
TGCGCCAGCAGCCCTACCACAGGGGGTGGGAATCAGCCCCAGCATTTT
>16|TRBV7-3|TRBD2|NA|TRBJ2-3
CASSGTSGGASDTQYF
TGTGCCAGCAGCGGCACTAGCGGGGGGGCCTCGGATACGCAGTATTTT
>14|TRBV7-8|TRBD1|NA|TRBJ2-1
CASSKGDRYNEQFF
TGTGCCAGCAGCAAAGGGGACAGATACAATGAGCAGTTCTTC
>14|TRBV2|NA|NA|TRBJ2-7
CASLRDRSSYEQYF
TGTGCCAGCTTGCGGGACAGAAGCTCCTACGAGCAGTACTTC
>15|TRBV3-1/TRBV3-2|TRBD1|few|TRBJ2-7
CASSPGTGGPGEQYF
TGTGCCAGCAGCCCCGGGACAGGGGGCCCGGGGGAGCAGTACTTC
>16|TRBV4-1|TRBD1|NA|TRBJ2-3
CASSQEGTGGGDTQYF
TGCGCCAGCAGCCAAGAAGGGACAGGGGGCGGAGATACGCAGTATTTT
>15|TRBV7-8|TRBD2|NA|TRBJ2-7
CASSHSRDYGYEQYF
TGTGCCAGCAGCCACTCCCGGGACTATGGCTACGAGCAGTACTTC
>15|TRBV14|TRBD1|once|TRBJ1-6
CASSRGRRYNSPLHF
TGTGCCAGCTCCAGGGGGCGAAGGTATAATTCACCCCTCCACTTT
>13|TRBV7-6|NA|NA|TRBJ1-5
CASSLAQNQPQHF
TGTGCCAGCAGCTTAGCGCAGAATCAGCCCCAGCATTTT
>13|TRBV12-3/TRBV12-4|TRBD1|NA|TRBJ1-2
CASSLGQGQGYTF
TGTGCCAGCAGTCTAGGACAGGGTCAAGGCTACACCTTC
>13|TRBV11-3|NA|NA|TRBJ2-7
CASSEAAAYEQYF
TGTGCCAGCAGCGAGGCGGCAGCCTACGAGCAGTACTTC
>13|TRBV5-4|NA|NA|TRBJ1-4
CASSKDSDEKLFF
TGTGCCAGCAGCAAGGACAGTGATGAAAAACTGTTTTTT
>15|TRBV3-1/TRBV3-2|TRBD2|NA|TRBJ2-1
CASSQASGGVGEQFF
TGTGCCAGCAGCCAAGCTAGCGGGGGAGTCGGTGAGCAGTTCTTC
>11|TRBV20-1|TRBD1|NA|TRBJ1-2
CSARGTGSYTF
TGCAGTGCTAGGGGGACAGGATCCTACACCTTC
>12|TRBV6-5|NA|NA|TRBJ2-7
CACKDSVYEQYF
TGTGCCTGTAAAGATTCGGTCTACGAGCAGTACTTC
>18|TRBV24-1|TRBD1|NA|TRBJ2-1
CATSDFKTGLTSYNEQFF
TGTGCCACCAGTGATTTTAAGACAGGGTTGACCTCCTACAATGAGCAGTTCTTC
>11|TRBV7-2|NA|once|TRBJ2-7
CASSPGYEQYF
TGTGCCAGCAGCCCAGGGTACGAGCAGTACTTC
>13|TRBV5-6|NA|few|TRBJ2-7
CASRFKVGGEQYF
TGTGCCAGCAGATTTAAGGTCGGGGGTGAGCAGTACTTC
>16|TRBV5-1|NA|NA|TRBJ1-1
CASSLVGRGMNTEAFF
TGCGCCAGCAGCTTGGTGGGGAGGGGCATGAACACTGAAGCTTTCTTT